Below, one TCR beta chain is given with its context. V was clipped by 4 bases and J by 7 bases, with 13 bases between them. Germline assignment: CDR1 SGHTA and CDR2 FQGNSA. There are 13 residues in the CDR3. The record originates from a study of blood T cell repertoires in COVID-19. The overall study: Samples of COVID-19 (acute and convalescent) were obtained from the United States, Italy and Spain.

Profiled with immunoSEQ multiplex PCR; TCRdb holds only in-frame clones, not every one. This table holds roughly 220,000 clones, roughly 75% found once. The clonotype originates from a woman in her sixties or seventies with acute or convalescent COVID-19. The gene calls are TRBV7-2 and TRBJ1-2; maybe TRBD1 (5 bases). Sequencing was done on a sample of peripheral blood. CDR3 in DNA: TGTGCCAGCAGCTCAGGGTTTTTGGCTGGCTACACCTTC. It yields the protein CASSSGFLAGYTF.